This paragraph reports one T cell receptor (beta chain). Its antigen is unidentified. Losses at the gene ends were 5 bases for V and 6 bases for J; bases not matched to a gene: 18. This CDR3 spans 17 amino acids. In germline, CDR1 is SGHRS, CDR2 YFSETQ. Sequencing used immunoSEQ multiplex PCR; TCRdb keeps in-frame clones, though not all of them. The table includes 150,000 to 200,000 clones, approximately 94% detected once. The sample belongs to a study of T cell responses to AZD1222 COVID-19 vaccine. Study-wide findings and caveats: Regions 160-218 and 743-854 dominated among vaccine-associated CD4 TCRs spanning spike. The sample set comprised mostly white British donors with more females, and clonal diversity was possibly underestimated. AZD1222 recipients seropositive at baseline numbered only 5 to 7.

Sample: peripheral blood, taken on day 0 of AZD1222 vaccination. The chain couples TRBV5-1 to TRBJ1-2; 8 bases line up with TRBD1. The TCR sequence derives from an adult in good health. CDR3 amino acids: CASSQHPRGTGIDGYTF. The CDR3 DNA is TGCGCCAGCAGTCAGCACCCTCGCGGGACAGGAATAGATGGCTACACCTTC.